This entry lists 23 T cell receptor beta chains sequenced from one sample in a study of spatial heterogeneity in lung cancer. Time point described: blood at routine non-recurrence follow-up after resection. Whole RNA obtained from tumor, nontumor lung or frozen PBMC underwent sequencing without sorting. TCRdb ran MiXCR on the 5' RACE reads and lists one entry per CDR3 protein. This repertoire shows about 120,000 distinct CDR3 sequences, more than 10% found once; its top ten account for roughly 15%. The sample consisted of PBMCs, taken at follow-up. These receptors were collected from a male donor with early-stage non-small cell lung cancer.

This clonotype was picked up a small number of times. The V gene is TRBV7-2, the J gene TRBJ1-2; no reliable D call. V lost 5 bases to trimming and J lost 7 bases, with 11 bases between them. Per germline, CDR1 SGHTA and CDR2 FQGNSA. This CDR3 comprises 12 residues. Here the CDR3 reads CASSPAGSGYTF. The CDR3 coding sequence is TGTGCCAGCAGCCCGGCAGGATCTGGCTACACCTTC.

The CDR3 loop reads CASSQEDSGGYYEQYF. The CDR3 bases are TGTGCCAGCAGCCAAGAGGATAGCGGGGGGTACTACGAGCAGTACTTC. The chain carries TRBV3-1 and TRBJ2-7, with 10 nucleotides matching TRBD2. The germline CDR1 and CDR2 sequences are LGHDT and YNNKEL (reference sequence). The CDR3 is 16 residues long. V trimming: 0 bases; J trimming: 3 bases; junction bases outside the gene matches: 5.

This clonotype was picked up a small number of times. The rearrangement uses TRBV20-1 and TRBJ1-1; D gene unclear. CDR1 and CDR2 (germline): DFQATT, SNEGSKA (reference sequence). Trimming removed 0 bases from V and 0 bases from J, with 8 bases in between. The CDR3 consists of 14 residues. CDR3 sequence: CSARDLGLNTEAFF. CDR3 sequence (DNA): TGCAGTGCTAGAGATTTGGGGTTGAACACTGAAGCTTTCTTT.

The chain employs TRBV28 and TRBJ2-3, with 12 bases that match TRBD2. This CDR3 spans 17 amino acids. Per germline, CDR1 MDHEN and CDR2 SYDVKM. The V and J ends lost 4 bases and 4 bases, in that order; junction bases with no gene match: 9. This CDR3 reads CASSSGFLAGGADTQYF. CDR3 DNA: TGTGCCAGCAGTTCCGGCTTCCTAGCGGGGGGGGCAGATACGCAGTATTTT.

This rearrangement joins TRBV7-2 to TRBJ2-2; no firm D call. Trimming took off 5 bases at V and 1 base at J, with 5 bases between the two ends. CDR3 length: 13 amino acids. CDR1 and CDR2 from the germline V gene are SGHTA and FQGNSA. The CDR3 bases are TGTGCCAGCAGCAGGGTGAACACCGGGGAGCTGTTTTTT. Amino acid sequence: CASSRVNTGELFF.

This clonotype was detected many times. V usage is TRBV12-3 or TRBV12-4 and J usage is TRBJ2-7; 9 bases agree with TRBD1. The junction had 7 bases not matched to a gene; V was cut back by 6 bases and J by 1 base. The CDR3 sequence is 15 residues long. The CDR3 loop reads CASRTPGQGSYEQYF. CDR3 in DNA: TGTGCCAGCAGGACCCCGGGACAGGGTTCCTACGAGCAGTACTTC.

The chain has TRBV6-4 and TRBJ1-1; no clear D gene. The CDR3 covers 13 residues. Per the germline V gene, CDR1 is MRHNA and CDR2 is SNTAGT. Trimming removed 0 bases at V and 1 base at J, with 3 bases between. DNA of the CDR3: TGTGCCAGCAGTGACTCACCGAACACTGAAGCTTTCTTT. Its translation is CASSDSPNTEAFF.

This clonotype came up a few times. The chain joins TRBV20-1 to TRBJ2-3; 10 nucleotides align to TRBD2. The CDR3 runs to 14 residues. V lost 6 bases, J lost 8 bases, and 11 bases stayed unmatched. CDR1 and CDR2 (germline): DFQATT, SNEGSKA (reference sequence). CDR3 residues: CSAPSGGAGATQYF. The CDR3 DNA sequence: TGCAGTGCGCCGAGCGGGGGGGCCGGGGCTACGCAGTATTTT.

This rearrangement joins TRBV5-1 to TRBJ2-1; TRBD1 matches 9 bases. Per the germline V gene, CDR1 is SGHRS and CDR2 is YFSETQ. V lost 4 bases and J lost 9; bases outside the gene matches: 11. The CDR3 covers 15 residues. CDR3 coding DNA: TGCGCCAGCAGCCTCTCCGGGACAGGGATTGGTGAGCAGTTCTTC. This encodes CASSLSGTGIGEQFF.

This clonotype was seen at least ten times. V and J are TRBV4-2 and TRBJ2-5; 9 bases are shared with TRBD2. Trimming removed 1 base from V and 4 bases from J; junction bases left unmatched: 7. This CDR3 is 16 amino acids long. The germline V gene has CDR1 LGHNA and CDR2 YNFKEQ. The CDR3 bases are TGTGCCAGCAGCCAAGGTGCGGGGGGGGCCGGAGAGACCCAGTACTTC. Translating it yields CASSQGAGGAGETQYF.

The CDR3 region is CASSWGTGKETQYF. CDR3 DNA: TGTGCCAGCAGTTGGGGGACAGGGAAAGAGACCCAGTACTTC. This chain joins TRBV5-6 and TRBJ2-5, with 9 bases that match TRBD1. This CDR3 region has 14 residues. The ends lost 5 bases at V and 3 bases at J; junction bases unmatched: 5. Germline V gene sequence: CDR1 SGHDT, CDR2 YYEEEE. Variable domain in full (rest from reference TRBV5-6 and TRBJ2-5): DAGVTQSPTHLIKTRGQQVTLRCSPKSGHDTVSWYQQALGQGPQFIFQYYEEEERQRGNFPDRFSGHQFPNYSSELNVNALLLGDSALYLCASSWGTGKETQYFGPGTRLLVL.

Only a few counts were recorded for this clonotype. V is TRBV7-9 and J is TRBJ2-1; TRBD1 aligns across 7 bases. V trimming: 5 bases; J trimming: 8 bases; junction bases outside the gene matches: 9. The germline V gene has CDR1 SEHNR and CDR2 FQNEAQ (reference sequence). The CDR3 length is 14 residues. This CDR3 is CASSRFTGVDEQFF. Here the CDR3 DNA reads TGTGCCAGCAGCCGCTTCACAGGGGTCGATGAGCAGTTCTTC.

This clonotype was picked up a small number of times. This chain joins TRBV7-8 and TRBJ1-1; D may be TRBD1 (5 bases). The germline gives CDR1 SGHVS, CDR2 FQNEAQ. The germline V and J ends were trimmed by 2 bases and 0 bases, with 13 bases remaining between them. The CDR3 consists of 16 residues. The chain's CDR3 is CASSLPGPRVNTEAFF. DNA for the CDR3: TGTGCCAGCAGCTTACCGGGCCCCAGGGTGAACACTGAAGCTTTCTTT.

This clonotype has only a few counts. The rearrangement joins TRBV3-1 to TRBJ2-5, with TRBD1 matching 7 bases. The V segment lost 0 bases and the J segment 10 bases; nucleotides outside the gene matches: 14. The CDR3 has 16 amino acids. CDR1 and CDR2 (germline): LGHDT, YNNKEL (reference sequence). In DNA form, the CDR3 reads TGTGCCAGCAGCCAAGACCCCGGACTCACGCCAGGGGGCCAGTACTTC. Protein sequence: CASSQDPGLTPGGQYF.

This chain uses TRBV18 with TRBJ1-6; 7 positions agree with TRBD1. Germline assignment: CDR1 KGHSH and CDR2 LQKENI. There are 16 residues in the CDR3. Unmatched junction bases numbered 6, after V lost 3 bases and J lost 4 bases. The CDR3 reads CASSPDRDRYNSPLHF. The CDR3 DNA reads TGTGCCAGCTCACCCGACCGGGACAGATATAATTCACCCCTCCACTTT.

This clonotype showed up many times. The chain recombines TRBV9 with TRBJ2-3; D unclear. Germline values: CDR1 SGDLS, CDR2 YYNGEE. V shed 0 bases and J shed 6 bases, with 14 bases lying between them. The CDR3 is 15 residues long. The CDR3 DNA reads TGTGCCAGCAGCGTAGCGCCAGCCGTACCCGATACGCAGTATTTT. Encoded protein: CASSVAPAVPDTQYF.

In its sample, this clonotype was seen a few times. CDR3 sequence (DNA): TGTGCCAGTAGTATAGATGGACTAGCGGGGGGTACCTACAATGAGCAGTTCTTC. Its protein product is CASSIDGLAGGTYNEQFF. The rearrangement uses TRBV19 and TRBJ2-1; 14 bases fit TRBD2. CDR1 is LNHDA, CDR2 SQIVND, per germline (reference sequence). V shed 0 bases and J 2 bases; nucleotides not matched to a gene: 3. The CDR3 is made up of 18 amino acids.

In this sample, this clonotype turned up many times. This chain uses TRBV20-1 with TRBJ2-5, with 8 bases identical to TRBD1. V gave up 6 bases and J gave up 5 bases; unmatched junction bases: 11. The CDR3 sequence is 14 residues long. Germline lookup yields CDR1 DFQATT and CDR2 SNEGSKA (reference sequence). The DNA for the CDR3 is TGCAGTGCCCAAGGACAGGGATGGAGGGAGACCCAGTACTTC. Its translation is CSAQGQGWRETQYF.

The genes are TRBV9 and TRBJ2-5; 7 bases are shared with TRBD2. The CDR3 loop spans 13 amino acids. From germline, CDR1 is SGDLS and CDR2 YYNGEE. With 7 bases clipped from V and 5 bases from J, the junction kept 8 bases outside the gene matches. DNA of the CDR3: TGTGCCAGCGCGGGGGAGTTGGGCGAGACCCAGTACTTC. As protein: CASAGELGETQYF.

This clonotype was detected many times. The V call is TRBV28, the J call TRBJ2-1; D uncertain. Germline CDR1 reads MDHEN; CDR2 reads SYDVKM. The length of the CDR3 is 12 residues. V lost 5 bases, J lost 7 bases, and 9 bases lay in between. The CDR3 DNA follows: TGTGCCAGCAGTCCCTTAGTGAATGAGCAGTTCTTC. Encoded protein: CASSPLVNEQFF.

The CDR3 reads CALGGTGYGYTF. Here the CDR3 DNA reads TGTGCCCTTGGGGGGACAGGGTATGGCTACACCTTC. This sequence joins TRBV30 and TRBJ1-2; the match to TRBD1 covers 9 bases. Per germline, CDR1 GTSNPN and CDR2 SVGIG (reference sequence). The junction had 6 bases not matched to a gene; V was cut back by 8 bases and J by 5 bases. The CDR3 spans 12 residues.

Turning to this clonotype: A read error may account for a junction end that differs from germline. The chain's CDR3 is CACSSLGLSQETQYF. The CDR3 DNA reads TGTGCCTGCAGCTCGCTCGGACTCTCCCAAGAGACCCAGTACTTC. The chain links TRBV7-2 to TRBJ2-5; weak D call: TRBD2 (5 bases). The CDR3 is 15 residues long. Germline assignment: CDR1 SGHTA and CDR2 FQGNSA.

The J gene is TRBJ2-7, the V gene TRBV7-2, with D unclear. The CDR3 has 13 amino acids. V was pared by 5 bases and J by 1 base, with 9 bases between. Germline V gene data show CDR1 as SGHTA and CDR2 as FQGNSA. The CDR3 is CASSLPSSYEQYF. Here the CDR3 DNA reads TGTGCCAGCAGCCTCCCCAGTTCCTACGAGCAGTACTTC.